These 9 T cell receptor beta chains share one sample of origin, sequenced in a study of metastatic and nonmetastatic thyroid tumors. All patients were untreated before thyroid surgery. TCRdb re-called clones from the PCR reads using MiXCR. This table holds approximately 20,000 clones, over 20% found once. Material for sequencing was tumor tissue. These receptors were taken from a male donor with papillary thyroid cancer or a benign thyroid nodule (not recorded which). Some clones in this sample may be carry-over from other donors' samples.

This clone came up a few times. The chain uses TRBV6-1 and TRBJ2-1, with D possibly TRBD2 on 6 matching bases. Trimming cost V 3 bases and J 5 bases, with 14 bases left between them. This CDR3 has 15 residues. Germline assignment: CDR1 MNHNS and CDR2 SASEGT. The CDR3 region is CASSDSGTSHNEQFF. In nucleotides, the CDR3 is TGTGCCAGCAGTGACTCAGGGACTTCCCACAATGAGCAGTTCTTC.

Concerning this clone: The germline gene is not matched at one end of the junction; a read error may be the cause. The chain is built from TRBV12-3 or TRBV12-4 and TRBJ2-3; D might be TRBD1 (6 bases). The CDR3 covers 16 residues. CDR3 sequence reads: CSSSPWGQANTDTQYF. In DNA form, the CDR3 reads TGTTCCAGCAGCCCCTGGGGACAAGCGAACACAGATACGCAGTATTTT.

In this sample, this clone turned up a few times. The chain joins TRBV5-1 to TRBJ2-7; weak D call: TRBD2 (5 bases). Per the germline V gene, CDR1 is SGHRS and CDR2 is YFSETQ. V dropped 0 bases and J dropped 4 bases, with 8 bases sitting between them. The length of the CDR3 is 13 residues. CDR3 DNA sequence: TGCGCCAGCAGCTTGGCCGAGGGTTACGAGCAGTACGTC. Translated, it gives CASSLAEGYEQYV.

There are many counts of this clone. The chain combines TRBV4-2 with TRBJ2-1; the D is unclear. Germline lookup yields CDR1 LGHNA and CDR2 YNFKEQ. The CDR3 has 13 amino acids. V lost 4 bases, J lost 8 bases, and 12 bases lay in between. Here the CDR3 DNA reads TGTGCCAGCAGCCTGAGACTGGGCGATGAGCAGTTCTTC. Translating gives CASSLRLGDEQFF.

The sample holds many counts of this clone. The chain couples TRBV20-1 to TRBJ1-1; D call uncertain. Trimming cost V 5 bases and J 1 base, with 8 bases left between them. Germline CDR1 is DFQATT and CDR2 is SNEGSKA (reference sequence). CDR3 size: 12 residues. The CDR3 coding sequence is TGCAGTGCTGGCAGTCAGAACACTGAAGCTTTCTTT. It translates to CSAGSQNTEAFF.

This clone appeared once. Here the CDR3 omits its conserved ending phenylalanine or tryptophan, so a read error is the likely source. This chain connects TRBV6-2 or TRBV6-3 to TRBJ1-1; D gene uncertain. The CDR3 has 13 residues. Between the trimmed V and J ends, which lost 5 bases and 5 bases, there was a span of 12 bases. Germline values: CDR1 MNHEY, CDR2 SVGEGT. CDR3 DNA: TGTGCCAGCAGTAAAACAGAAAATACTGAAGCTTTCTTA. Translation gives CASSKTENTEAFL.

In the case of this clone: At one boundary the junction diverges from the germline segment, which might be a read error. This sample includes further DNA sequences coding for the same CDR3. The genes are TRBV2 and TRBJ2-7; possible D gene TRBD2, 6 bases. Germline CDR1 reads SNHLY; CDR2 reads FYNNEI. CDR3 size: 14 residues. This CDR3 reads CASSERGVSYEQYF. The CDR3 region has the DNA TGTGCAAGCAGCGAACGCGGGGTCTCCTACGAGCAGTACTTC.

This clone is deemed medium-sized. The CDR3 region is CSARLFTGVNEKLFF. The DNA of the CDR3 is TGCAGTGCTAGACTATTTACAGGGGTAAATGAAAAACTGTTTTTT. V and J are TRBV20-1 and TRBJ1-4; 7 nucleotides align to TRBD1. The germline gives CDR1 DFQATT, CDR2 SNEGSKA (reference sequence). The CDR3 has 15 amino acids. V was pared by 2 bases and J by 5 bases, with 8 bases of the junction left unmatched.

This clone occurred many times. The chain combines TRBV7-2 with TRBJ2-1; D remains ambiguous. Germline V gene data show CDR1 as SGHTA and CDR2 as FQGNSA. Trimming left V 1 base short and J 14 bases short, with 15 bases between. This CDR3 spans 13 amino acids. CDR3 coding DNA: TGTGCCAGCAGCTTAGTAGTAGGTCATGGCAAGTTCTTC. Translated: CASSLVVGHGKFF. Together with reference TRBV7-2 and TRBJ2-1, the CDR3 gives the full variable domain: GAGVSQSPSNKVTEKGKDVELRCDPISGHTALYWYRQSLGQGLEFLIYFQGNSAPDKSGLPSDRFSAERTGGSVSTLTIQRTQQEDSAVYLCASSLVVGHGKFFGPGTRLTVL.